This T cell receptor beta chain originates from a study of molecular identifiers for immune sequencing clone quantification. Sorted cell numbers of about 19,000 to 1,000,000, with 10%, 30% or 50% RNA, served as input for naive CD8 libraries. Per the germline V gene, CDR1 is SNHLY and CDR2 is FYNNEI. Trimming left V 8 bases short and J 0 bases short, with 8 bases between. The CDR3 sequence is 14 residues long. This clonotype has at least ten counts. From the PCR reads, TCRdb called clonotypes with MiXCR, one entry per CDR3 protein. The sample holds about 97,000 distinct CDR3 sequences; 35% are singletons and the top ten take about 9.7%.

The rearrangement joins TRBV2 to TRBJ2-6, with D unresolved. Material for sequencing was naive CD8+ T cells from blood, with Jurkat cell RNA spiked in. Subset described: FACS-sorted CD8+CD4-CCR7+CD45RA+ naive T cells. The TCR was taken from a human donor in good health. Some libraries in this study had Jurkat cell RNA spiked in. Here the CDR3 DNA reads TGTGCCAGCCTCGATTTCTCTGGGGCCAACGTCCTGACTTTC. It yields the protein CASLDFSGANVLTF.